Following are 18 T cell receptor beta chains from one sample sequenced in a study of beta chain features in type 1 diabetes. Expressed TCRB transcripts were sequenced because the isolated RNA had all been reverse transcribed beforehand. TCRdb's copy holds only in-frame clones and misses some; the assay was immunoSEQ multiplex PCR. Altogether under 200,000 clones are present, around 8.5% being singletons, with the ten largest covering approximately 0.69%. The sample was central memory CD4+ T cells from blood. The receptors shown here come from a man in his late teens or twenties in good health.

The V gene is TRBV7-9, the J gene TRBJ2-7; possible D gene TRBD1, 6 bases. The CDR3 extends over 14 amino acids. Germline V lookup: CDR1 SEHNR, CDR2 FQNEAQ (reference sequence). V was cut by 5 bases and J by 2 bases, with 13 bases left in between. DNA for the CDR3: TGTGCCAGCAGCCCTGGACAGATGGCCTACGAGCAGTACTTC. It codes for CASSPGQMAYEQYF. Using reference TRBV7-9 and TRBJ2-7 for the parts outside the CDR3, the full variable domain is DTGVSQNPRHKITKRGQNVTFRCDPISEHNRLYWYRQTLGQGPEFLTYFQNEAQLEKSRLLSDRFSAERPKGSFSTLEIQRTEQGDSAMYLCASSPGQMAYEQYFGPGTRLTVT.

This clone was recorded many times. CDR3 in amino acids: CASSLFKGSGQETQYF. CDR3 coding DNA: TGTGCCAGCAGCTTGTTCAAGGGTTCGGGGCAAGAGACCCAGTACTTC. This chain joins TRBV5-6 and TRBJ2-5, with D maybe TRBD2 (5 bases). The germline gives CDR1 SGHDT, CDR2 YYEEEE. Trimming removed 1 base from V and 2 bases from J, with 15 bases in between. The CDR3 covers 16 residues.

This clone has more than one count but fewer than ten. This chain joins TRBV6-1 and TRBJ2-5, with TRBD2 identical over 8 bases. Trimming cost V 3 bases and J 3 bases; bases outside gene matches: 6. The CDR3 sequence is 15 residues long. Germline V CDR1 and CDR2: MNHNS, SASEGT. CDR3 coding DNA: TGTGCCAGCAGTGACGGGCTAGCGGGTAAAGAGACCCAGTACTTC. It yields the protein CASSDGLAGKETQYF.

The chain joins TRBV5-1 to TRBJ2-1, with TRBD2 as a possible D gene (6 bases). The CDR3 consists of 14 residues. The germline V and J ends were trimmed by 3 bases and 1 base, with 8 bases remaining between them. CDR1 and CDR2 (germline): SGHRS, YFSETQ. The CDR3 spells CASSSGTSYNEQFF. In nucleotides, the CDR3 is TGCGCCAGCAGCTCCGGGACTTCCTACAATGAGCAGTTCTTC.

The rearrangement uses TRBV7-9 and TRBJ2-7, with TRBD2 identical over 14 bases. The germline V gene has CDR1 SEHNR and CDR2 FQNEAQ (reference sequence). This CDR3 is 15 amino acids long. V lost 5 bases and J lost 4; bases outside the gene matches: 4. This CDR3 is CASSPGTSGRYEQYF. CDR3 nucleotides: TGTGCCAGCAGCCCCGGGACTAGCGGGAGATACGAGCAGTACTTC. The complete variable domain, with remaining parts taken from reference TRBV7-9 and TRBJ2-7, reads DTGVSQNPRHKITKRGQNVTFRCDPISEHNRLYWYRQTLGQGPEFLTYFQNEAQLEKSRLLSDRFSAERPKGSFSTLEIQRTEQGDSAMYLCASSPGTSGRYEQYFGPGTRLTVT.

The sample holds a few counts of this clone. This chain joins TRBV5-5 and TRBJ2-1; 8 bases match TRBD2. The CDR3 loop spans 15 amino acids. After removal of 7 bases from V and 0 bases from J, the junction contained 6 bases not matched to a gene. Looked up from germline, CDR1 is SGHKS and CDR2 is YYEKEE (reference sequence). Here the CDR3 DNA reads TGTGCCAGCGGCCTTACTAGCGGCTCCTACAATGAGCAGTTCTTC. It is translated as CASGLTSGSYNEQFF.

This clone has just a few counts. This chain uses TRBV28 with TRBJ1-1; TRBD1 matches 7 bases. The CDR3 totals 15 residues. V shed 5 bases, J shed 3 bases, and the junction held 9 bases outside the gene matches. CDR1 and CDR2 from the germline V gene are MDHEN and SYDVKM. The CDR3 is CASSPTTRGYTEAFF. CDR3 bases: TGTGCCAGCAGTCCTACAACCAGGGGGTACACTGAAGCTTTCTTT.

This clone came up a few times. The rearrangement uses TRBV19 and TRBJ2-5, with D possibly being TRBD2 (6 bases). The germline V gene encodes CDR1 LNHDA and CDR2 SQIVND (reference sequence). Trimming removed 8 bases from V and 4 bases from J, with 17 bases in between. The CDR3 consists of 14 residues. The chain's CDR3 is CASATRPGLETQYF. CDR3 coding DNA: TGTGCCAGTGCCACCAGACCGGGACTAGAGACCCAGTACTTC.

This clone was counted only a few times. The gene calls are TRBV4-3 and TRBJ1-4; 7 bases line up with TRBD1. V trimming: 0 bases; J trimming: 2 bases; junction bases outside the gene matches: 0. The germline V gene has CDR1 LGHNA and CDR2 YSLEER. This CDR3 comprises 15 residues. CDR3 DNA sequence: TGCGCCAGCAGCCAAGAGACAGGGACTAATGAAAAACTGTTTTTT. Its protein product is CASSQETGTNEKLFF.

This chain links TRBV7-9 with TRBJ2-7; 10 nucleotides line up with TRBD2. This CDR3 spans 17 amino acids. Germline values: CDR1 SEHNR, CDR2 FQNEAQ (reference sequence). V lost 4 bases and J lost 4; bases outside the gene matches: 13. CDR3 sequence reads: CASSSQRGSSGSYEQYF. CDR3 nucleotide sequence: TGTGCCAGCAGCTCGCAGAGGGGATCTAGCGGGAGTTACGAGCAGTACTTC.

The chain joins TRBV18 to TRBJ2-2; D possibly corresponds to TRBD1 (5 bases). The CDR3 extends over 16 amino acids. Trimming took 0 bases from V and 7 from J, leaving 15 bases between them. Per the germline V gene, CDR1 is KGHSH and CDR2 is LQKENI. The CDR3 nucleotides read TGTGCCAGCTCACCACCGCAGGGTAGAGGCGACGGGGAGCTGTTTTTT. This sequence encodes CASSPPQGRGDGELFF.

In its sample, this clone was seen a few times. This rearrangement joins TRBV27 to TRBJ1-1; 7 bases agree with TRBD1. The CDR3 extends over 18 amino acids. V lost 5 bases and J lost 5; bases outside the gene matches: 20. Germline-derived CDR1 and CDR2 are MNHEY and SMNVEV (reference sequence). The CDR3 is CASSVNPLDRDPRTEAFF. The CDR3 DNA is TGTGCCAGCAGTGTTAACCCCCTCGACAGGGACCCGAGGACTGAAGCTTTCTTT.

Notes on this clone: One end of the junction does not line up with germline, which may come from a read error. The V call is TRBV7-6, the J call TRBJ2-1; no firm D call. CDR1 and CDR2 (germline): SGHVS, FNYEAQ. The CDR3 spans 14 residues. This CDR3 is CASSLAANDNAQFF. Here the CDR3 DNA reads TGTGCCAGCAGCTTAGCTGCGAACGACAATGCGCAGTTCTTC.

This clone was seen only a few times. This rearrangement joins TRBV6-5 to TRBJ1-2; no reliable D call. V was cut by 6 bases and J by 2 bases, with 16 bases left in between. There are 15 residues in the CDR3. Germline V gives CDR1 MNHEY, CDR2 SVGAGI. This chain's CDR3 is CASSSPGKGNYGYTF. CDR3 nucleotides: TGTGCCAGCAGCTCCCCGGGGAAAGGGAACTATGGCTACACCTTC.

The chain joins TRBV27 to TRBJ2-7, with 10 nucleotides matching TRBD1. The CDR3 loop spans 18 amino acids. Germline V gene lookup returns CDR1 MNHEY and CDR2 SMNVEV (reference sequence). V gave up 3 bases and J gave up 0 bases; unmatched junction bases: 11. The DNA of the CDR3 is TGTGCCAGCAGTTTCCACTATCCGGGACAGGGGAGCTCCTACGAGCAGTACTTC. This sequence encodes CASSFHYPGQGSSYEQYF.

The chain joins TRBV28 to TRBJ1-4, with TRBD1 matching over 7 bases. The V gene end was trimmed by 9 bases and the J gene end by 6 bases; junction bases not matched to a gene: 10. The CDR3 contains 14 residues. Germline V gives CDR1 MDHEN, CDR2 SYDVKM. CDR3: CASSGTANYEKLFF. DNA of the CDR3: TGTGCCAGTTCCGGGACAGCCAATTATGAAAAACTGTTTTTT. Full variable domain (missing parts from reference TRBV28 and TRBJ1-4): DVKVTQSSRYLVKRTGEKVFLECVQDMDHENMFWYRQDPGLGLRLIYFSYDVKMKEKGDIPEGYSVSREKKERFSLILESASTNQTSMYLCASSGTANYEKLFFGSGTQLSVL.

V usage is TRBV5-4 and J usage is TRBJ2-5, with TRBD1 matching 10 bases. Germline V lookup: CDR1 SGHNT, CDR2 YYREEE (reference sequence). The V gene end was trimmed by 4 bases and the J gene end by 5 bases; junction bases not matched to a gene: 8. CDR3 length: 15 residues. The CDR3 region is CASSGDRGLGETQYF. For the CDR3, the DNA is TGTGCCAGCAGCGGGGACAGGGGATTAGGGGAGACCCAGTACTTC.

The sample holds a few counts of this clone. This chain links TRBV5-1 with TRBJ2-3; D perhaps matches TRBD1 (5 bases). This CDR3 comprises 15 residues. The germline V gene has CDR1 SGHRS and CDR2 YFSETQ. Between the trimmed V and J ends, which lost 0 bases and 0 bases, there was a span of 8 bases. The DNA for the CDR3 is TGCGCCAGCAGCTTGGTTCCAGGGAGCACAGATACGCAGTATTTT. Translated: CASSLVPGSTDTQYF.